A single sample gave rise to the 23 T cell receptor beta chains below, sequenced in a study of blood T cell repertoires in COVID-19. Profiled with immunoSEQ multiplex PCR; TCRdb holds only in-frame clones, not every one. The sample records 20,000 to 30,000 clones, roughly 94% being singletons. The sequenced sample consisted of peripheral blood. Receptors originate from a woman aged 45-59 years with active COVID-19.

This chain uses TRBV4-2 with TRBJ2-2, with D possibly being TRBD2 (5 bases). The length of the CDR3 is 16 residues. Germline V CDR1 and CDR2: LGHNA, YNFKEQ. Trimming removed 0 bases at V and 8 bases at J, with 16 bases between. CDR3 DNA sequence: TGTGCCAGCAGCCAAGAAGAGGGATATGGTGGGGGGGAGCTGTTTTTT. This translates into CASSQEEGYGGGELFF.

This chain connects TRBV6-5 to TRBJ1-4; D is perhaps TRBD1 (5 bases). Germline values: CDR1 MNHEY, CDR2 SVGAGI. The CDR3 length is 15 residues. V was clipped by 7 bases and J by 0 bases, with 12 bases between them. The CDR3 loop reads CASTSGEATNEKLFF. The CDR3 bases are TGTGCCAGCACCTCGGGGGAAGCAACTAATGAAAAACTGTTTTTT.

The V gene is TRBV5-4, the J gene TRBJ2-3, with 12 positions matching TRBD2. The germline CDR1 and CDR2 sequences are SGHNT and YYREEE (reference sequence). Germline trimming cut 5 bases from V and 3 bases from J; bases unmatched to any gene: 4. The CDR3 loop spans 15 amino acids. CDR3 sequence: CASRTGTSGTDTQYF. The CDR3 DNA reads as TGTGCCAGCAGGACGGGGACTAGCGGGACAGATACGCAGTATTTT.

This sequence joins TRBV6-5 and TRBJ2-1, with D tentatively TRBD2 (6 bases). Trimming shortened V by 6 bases and J by 2 bases, and 14 bases separated the two germline ends. Germline CDR1 is MNHEY and CDR2 is SVGAGI. This CDR3 has 15 amino acids. In DNA, the CDR3 is TGTGCCAGCAGCGCCGGGACTCCAGCCTACAATGAGCAGTTCTTC. It specifies CASSAGTPAYNEQFF.

This chain links TRBV14 with TRBJ1-2; 9 nucleotides align to TRBD1. CDR1 is SGHDN and CDR2 is FVKESK in the germline V gene. This CDR3 is 15 amino acids long. Trimming removed 1 base from V and 7 bases from J; junction bases left unmatched: 7. The CDR3 is CASSQGDRVYRGYTF. CDR3 DNA sequence: TGTGCCAGCAGCCAAGGGGACAGGGTTTACCGTGGCTACACCTTC.

This sequence joins TRBV6-5 and TRBJ2-7, with a tentative D call TRBD1 (6 bases). The CDR3 consists of 13 residues. Trimming pared 9 bases from V and 3 bases from J, leaving 15 bases between. Germline CDR1 is MNHEY and CDR2 is SVGAGI. CDR3 residues: CARALQGLYEQYV. The CDR3, as DNA: TGTGCCAGGGCCCTACAGGGCCTCTACGAGCAGTACGTC.

The genes are TRBV4-2 and TRBJ1-1; D is unresolved. V was shortened by 0 bases and J by 0 bases, with 8 bases between the two germline ends. Germline lookup yields CDR1 LGHNA and CDR2 YNFKEQ. The CDR3 loop spans 15 amino acids. CDR3 region: CASSQDGLMNTEAFF. The CDR3 DNA is TGTGCCAGCAGCCAAGATGGGCTAATGAACACTGAAGCTTTCTTT.

CDR3 amino acids: CASRTTARGNQPQHF. The CDR3 DNA is TGTGCCAGTAGGACGACCGCCCGGGGCAATCAGCCCCAGCATTTT. The gene calls are TRBV19 and TRBJ1-5; D is undetermined. Trimming stripped 6 bases from V and 2 bases from J, with 14 bases between. CDR1 and CDR2 (germline): LNHDA, SQIVND (reference sequence). The CDR3 has 15 residues.

The chain is built from TRBV2 and TRBJ2-7; D not resolved. V dropped 6 bases and J dropped 3 bases, with 6 bases sitting between them. The germline CDR1 and CDR2 sequences are SNHLY and FYNNEI. There are 11 residues in the CDR3. The CDR3 nucleotides are TGTGCCAGCAGAGAGAACTACGAGCAGTACGTC. As protein: CASRENYEQYV.

This clone is a singleton in its sample. V and J are TRBV28 and TRBJ2-5; 11 bases are a match to TRBD2. The J segment lost 2 bases and the V segment lost 5 bases, leaving 1 base of the junction unmatched. This CDR3 spans 14 amino acids. Germline CDR1 reads MDHEN; CDR2 reads SYDVKM. DNA of the CDR3: TGTGCCAGCAGTCCTAGCGGGAGGCAAGAGACCCAGTACTTC. It encodes CASSPSGRQETQYF.

The chain uses TRBV10-1 and TRBJ2-2, with 7 bases lining up with TRBD2. The length of the CDR3 is 15 residues. With V trimmed by 3 bases and J by 1 base, 2 bases remained unmatched. The germline gives CDR1 WNHNN, CDR2 SYGVQD (reference sequence). The CDR3 loop is CASSDTGGNTGELFF. The CDR3, as DNA: TGCGCCAGCAGTGATACGGGAGGGAACACCGGGGAGCTGTTTTTT.

The genes are TRBV7-9 and TRBJ1-1, with TRBD1 matching 9 bases. Trimming removed 4 bases from V and 5 bases from J; junction bases left unmatched: 8. The CDR3 extends over 15 amino acids. Germline V lookup: CDR1 SEHNR, CDR2 FQNEAQ (reference sequence). CDR3 sequence reads: CASSYRTGERTEAFF. CDR3 bases: TGTGCCAGCAGCTATCGGACAGGGGAGAGAACTGAAGCTTTCTTT.

This sequence joins TRBV6-5 and TRBJ1-1; D uncertain. With 5 bases removed from V and 6 bases from J, the gap between germline ends came to 16 bases. From germline, CDR1 is MNHEY and CDR2 SVGAGI. There are 14 residues in the CDR3. The CDR3 sequence: CASSPNGERPEAFF. The DNA of the CDR3 is TGTGCCAGCAGTCCAAACGGGGAAAGACCTGAAGCTTTCTTT.

The genes are TRBV6-4 and TRBJ1-1; D gene uncertain. The CDR3 sequence is 10 residues long. Germline CDR1 and CDR2: MRHNA and SNTAGT. V lost 8 bases to trimming and J lost 3 bases, with 4 bases between them. For the CDR3, the DNA is TGTGCCAGCCGGGACACTGAAGCTTTCTTT. Amino acid sequence: CASRDTEAFF.

This clone appeared once. The chain has TRBV14 and TRBJ2-7, with D perhaps matching TRBD1 (5 bases). V lost 4 bases and J lost 2, with 12 bases in between. The CDR3 extends over 14 amino acids. Per the germline V gene, CDR1 is SGHDN and CDR2 is FVKESK. CDR3 region: CASSPQDGPYEQYF. For the CDR3, the DNA is TGTGCCAGCAGCCCACAGGATGGGCCCTACGAGCAGTACTTC.

This clone was seen once. The rearrangement links TRBV12-3 or TRBV12-4 to TRBJ1-1; D possibly corresponds to TRBD1 (6 bases). This CDR3 is 12 amino acids long. V shed 6 bases and J shed 3 bases, with 8 bases lying between them. The CDR3 DNA reads TGTGCCAGCAGGAAGGGGGACACTGAAGCTTTCTTT. Translated: CASRKGDTEAFF.

The genes are TRBV19 and TRBJ1-5; the D is unclear. Per germline, CDR1 LNHDA and CDR2 SQIVND (reference sequence). V lost 1 base and J 3 bases, leaving 7 bases between the germline ends. CDR3 length: 14 residues. The CDR3 loop is CASSIVAVNQPQHF. Written as DNA, the CDR3 is TGTGCCAGTAGTATAGTGGCGGTCAATCAGCCCCAGCATTTT.

The chain couples TRBV7-3 to TRBJ2-3; the match to TRBD2 covers 10 bases. CDR1 is SGHTA and CDR2 is FQGTGA in the germline V gene. The trim removed 2 bases at V and 3 bases at J, leaving 2 bases unmatched. This CDR3 has 15 residues. The CDR3 DNA sequence: TGTGCCAGCAGCTTACCGACTAGCGGGACAGATACGCAGTATTTT. This translates into CASSLPTSGTDTQYF.

In this sample, this clone turned up once. This chain links TRBV27 with TRBJ1-6, with no clear D. V lost 3 bases and J 2 bases, leaving 8 bases between the germline ends. This CDR3 region has 15 residues. The V gene's germline CDR1 is MNHEY and CDR2 SMNVEV (reference sequence). The CDR3 loop is CASSFQAPYNSPLHF. Here the CDR3 DNA reads TGTGCCAGCAGTTTTCAGGCCCCCTATAATTCACCCCTCCACTTT.

The chain is built from TRBV6-5 and TRBJ1-1; TRBD1 matches at 8 bases. From germline, CDR1 is MNHEY and CDR2 SVGAGI. Trimming cost V 2 bases and J 0 bases; bases outside gene matches: 2. The CDR3 is 15 amino acids. The CDR3 loop reads CASSYNRGLNTEAFF. The CDR3 nucleotides read TGTGCCAGCAGTTACAACAGGGGGTTGAACACTGAAGCTTTCTTT.

The chain has TRBV9 and TRBJ2-3; 11 positions match TRBD2. The CDR3 runs 16 residues. Germline trimming cut 2 bases from V and 2 bases from J; bases unmatched to any gene: 4. Per germline, CDR1 SGDLS and CDR2 YYNGEE. CDR3 coding DNA: TGTGCCAGCAGCGTCGGGACTAGCGGAGCCACAGATACGCAGTATTTT. This codes for CASSVGTSGATDTQYF.

This chain links TRBV9 with TRBJ1-4; 10 bases fit TRBD1. This CDR3 has 16 amino acids. V lost 3 bases to trimming and J lost 2 bases; unmatched junction nucleotides: 4. Looked up from germline, CDR1 is SGDLS and CDR2 is YYNGEE. The CDR3 nucleotides are TGTGCCAGCAGCGCCCGACAGGGGGCGACTAATGAAAAACTGTTTTTT. It translates to CASSARQGATNEKLFF. Variable domain in full (rest from reference TRBV9 and TRBJ1-4): DSGVTQTPKHLITATGQRVTLRCSPRSGDLSVYWYQQSLDQGLQFLIQYYNGEERAKGNILERFSAQQFPDLHSELNLSSLELGDSALYFCASSARQGATNEKLFFGSGTQLSVL.

The chain is built from TRBV5-1 and TRBJ2-1, with 8 bases that match TRBD1. The CDR3 loop spans 16 amino acids. CDR1 and CDR2 (germline): SGHRS, YFSETQ. J lost 9 bases, V lost 0 bases, and 11 bases had no gene match. Written as DNA, the CDR3 is TGCGCCAGCAGCTTGGCTCGGGACAGGACGGTCGGTGAGCAGTTCTTC. As protein: CASSLARDRTVGEQFF.